This T cell receptor beta chain was retrieved from a study of T cell responses to AZD1222 COVID-19 vaccine. A remark on this clone: The target antigen is unknown.

Study results and limitations: Donors in the cohort were predominantly white British and more often female, and clonal diversity was possibly underestimated. Nearly half of the spike-specific TCRs reportedly recognize variant regions that carry no mutations. At 160-218 and 743-854, vaccine-associated CD4 TCRs were dominant, and they spanned spike.

Only in-frame clones appear in the TCRdb table, and some are missing; sequencing was by immunoSEQ multiplex PCR. The sample lists about 69,000 clones; approximately 87% were seen once. The source of this sequence is an adult who received the AZD1222 COVID-19 vaccine. The sample consisted of peripheral blood, taken 28 days after the second AZD1222 dose.

The CDR3: CASSLTSTGNTIYF. In DNA, the CDR3 is TGTGCCAGCAGCTTAACCAGTACTGGAAACACCATATATTTT. This chain links TRBV7-3 with TRBJ1-3; the D is unclear. Trimming stripped 0 bases from V and 2 bases from J, with 5 bases between. Germline CDR1 and CDR2: SGHTA and FQGTGA. This CDR3 spans 14 amino acids.